These 4 T cell receptor beta chains were sequenced from one sample in a study of neurological immune-mediated disorders. Time point defined: longitudinal time-point 2. TCRdb called the 5' RACE reads again in MiXCR, with one record for every CDR3 protein. This table has over 75,000 distinct CDR3 sequences, 5% to 6% appearing once. Source material: PBMCs. These TCRs come from a woman aged 55-69 years with multiple sclerosis.

This clonotype was observed many times. The chain uses TRBV6-2 or TRBV6-3 and TRBJ2-4; D call uncertain. Between the trimmed V and J ends, which lost 0 bases and 2 bases, there was a span of 5 bases. The CDR3 totals 14 residues. Germline values: CDR1 MNHEY, CDR2 SVGEGT. This CDR3 reads CASSYSGSKNIQYF. CDR3 nucleotide sequence: TGTGCCAGCAGTTACTCTGGATCCAAAAACATTCAGTACTTC.

This clonotype was counted many times. The chain links TRBV25-1 to TRBJ2-3; maybe TRBD2 (6 bases). The germline gives CDR1 MGHDK, CDR2 SYGVNS. The length of the CDR3 is 13 residues. The V end was cut by 6 bases, the J end by 3 bases, with 10 bases between. DNA of the CDR3: TGTGCCAGCAGAAGGGACTTTACAGATACGCAGTATTTT. Its protein product is CASRRDFTDTQYF.

This clonotype was detected many times. The rearrangement links TRBV20-1 to TRBJ1-1; TRBD1 agrees at 10 bases. The V and J ends lost 1 base and 6 bases, in that order; junction bases with no gene match: 5. Looked up from germline, CDR1 is DFQATT and CDR2 is SNEGSKA (reference sequence). CDR3 length equals 14 residues. CDR3 amino acids: CSARGGTGAPEAFF. The CDR3 DNA follows: TGCAGTGCTAGAGGGGGGACAGGGGCTCCTGAAGCTTTCTTT.

This clonotype was seen ten or more times. The gene calls are TRBV20-1 and TRBJ1-5, with 8 bases identical to TRBD1. V shed 1 base, J shed 2 bases, and the junction held 1 base outside the gene matches. Germline V lookup: CDR1 DFQATT, CDR2 SNEGSKA (reference sequence). This CDR3 spans 14 amino acids. CDR3 protein: CSARVTGGNQPQHF. CDR3 bases: TGCAGTGCTAGAGTGACAGGGGGCAATCAGCCCCAGCATTTT.